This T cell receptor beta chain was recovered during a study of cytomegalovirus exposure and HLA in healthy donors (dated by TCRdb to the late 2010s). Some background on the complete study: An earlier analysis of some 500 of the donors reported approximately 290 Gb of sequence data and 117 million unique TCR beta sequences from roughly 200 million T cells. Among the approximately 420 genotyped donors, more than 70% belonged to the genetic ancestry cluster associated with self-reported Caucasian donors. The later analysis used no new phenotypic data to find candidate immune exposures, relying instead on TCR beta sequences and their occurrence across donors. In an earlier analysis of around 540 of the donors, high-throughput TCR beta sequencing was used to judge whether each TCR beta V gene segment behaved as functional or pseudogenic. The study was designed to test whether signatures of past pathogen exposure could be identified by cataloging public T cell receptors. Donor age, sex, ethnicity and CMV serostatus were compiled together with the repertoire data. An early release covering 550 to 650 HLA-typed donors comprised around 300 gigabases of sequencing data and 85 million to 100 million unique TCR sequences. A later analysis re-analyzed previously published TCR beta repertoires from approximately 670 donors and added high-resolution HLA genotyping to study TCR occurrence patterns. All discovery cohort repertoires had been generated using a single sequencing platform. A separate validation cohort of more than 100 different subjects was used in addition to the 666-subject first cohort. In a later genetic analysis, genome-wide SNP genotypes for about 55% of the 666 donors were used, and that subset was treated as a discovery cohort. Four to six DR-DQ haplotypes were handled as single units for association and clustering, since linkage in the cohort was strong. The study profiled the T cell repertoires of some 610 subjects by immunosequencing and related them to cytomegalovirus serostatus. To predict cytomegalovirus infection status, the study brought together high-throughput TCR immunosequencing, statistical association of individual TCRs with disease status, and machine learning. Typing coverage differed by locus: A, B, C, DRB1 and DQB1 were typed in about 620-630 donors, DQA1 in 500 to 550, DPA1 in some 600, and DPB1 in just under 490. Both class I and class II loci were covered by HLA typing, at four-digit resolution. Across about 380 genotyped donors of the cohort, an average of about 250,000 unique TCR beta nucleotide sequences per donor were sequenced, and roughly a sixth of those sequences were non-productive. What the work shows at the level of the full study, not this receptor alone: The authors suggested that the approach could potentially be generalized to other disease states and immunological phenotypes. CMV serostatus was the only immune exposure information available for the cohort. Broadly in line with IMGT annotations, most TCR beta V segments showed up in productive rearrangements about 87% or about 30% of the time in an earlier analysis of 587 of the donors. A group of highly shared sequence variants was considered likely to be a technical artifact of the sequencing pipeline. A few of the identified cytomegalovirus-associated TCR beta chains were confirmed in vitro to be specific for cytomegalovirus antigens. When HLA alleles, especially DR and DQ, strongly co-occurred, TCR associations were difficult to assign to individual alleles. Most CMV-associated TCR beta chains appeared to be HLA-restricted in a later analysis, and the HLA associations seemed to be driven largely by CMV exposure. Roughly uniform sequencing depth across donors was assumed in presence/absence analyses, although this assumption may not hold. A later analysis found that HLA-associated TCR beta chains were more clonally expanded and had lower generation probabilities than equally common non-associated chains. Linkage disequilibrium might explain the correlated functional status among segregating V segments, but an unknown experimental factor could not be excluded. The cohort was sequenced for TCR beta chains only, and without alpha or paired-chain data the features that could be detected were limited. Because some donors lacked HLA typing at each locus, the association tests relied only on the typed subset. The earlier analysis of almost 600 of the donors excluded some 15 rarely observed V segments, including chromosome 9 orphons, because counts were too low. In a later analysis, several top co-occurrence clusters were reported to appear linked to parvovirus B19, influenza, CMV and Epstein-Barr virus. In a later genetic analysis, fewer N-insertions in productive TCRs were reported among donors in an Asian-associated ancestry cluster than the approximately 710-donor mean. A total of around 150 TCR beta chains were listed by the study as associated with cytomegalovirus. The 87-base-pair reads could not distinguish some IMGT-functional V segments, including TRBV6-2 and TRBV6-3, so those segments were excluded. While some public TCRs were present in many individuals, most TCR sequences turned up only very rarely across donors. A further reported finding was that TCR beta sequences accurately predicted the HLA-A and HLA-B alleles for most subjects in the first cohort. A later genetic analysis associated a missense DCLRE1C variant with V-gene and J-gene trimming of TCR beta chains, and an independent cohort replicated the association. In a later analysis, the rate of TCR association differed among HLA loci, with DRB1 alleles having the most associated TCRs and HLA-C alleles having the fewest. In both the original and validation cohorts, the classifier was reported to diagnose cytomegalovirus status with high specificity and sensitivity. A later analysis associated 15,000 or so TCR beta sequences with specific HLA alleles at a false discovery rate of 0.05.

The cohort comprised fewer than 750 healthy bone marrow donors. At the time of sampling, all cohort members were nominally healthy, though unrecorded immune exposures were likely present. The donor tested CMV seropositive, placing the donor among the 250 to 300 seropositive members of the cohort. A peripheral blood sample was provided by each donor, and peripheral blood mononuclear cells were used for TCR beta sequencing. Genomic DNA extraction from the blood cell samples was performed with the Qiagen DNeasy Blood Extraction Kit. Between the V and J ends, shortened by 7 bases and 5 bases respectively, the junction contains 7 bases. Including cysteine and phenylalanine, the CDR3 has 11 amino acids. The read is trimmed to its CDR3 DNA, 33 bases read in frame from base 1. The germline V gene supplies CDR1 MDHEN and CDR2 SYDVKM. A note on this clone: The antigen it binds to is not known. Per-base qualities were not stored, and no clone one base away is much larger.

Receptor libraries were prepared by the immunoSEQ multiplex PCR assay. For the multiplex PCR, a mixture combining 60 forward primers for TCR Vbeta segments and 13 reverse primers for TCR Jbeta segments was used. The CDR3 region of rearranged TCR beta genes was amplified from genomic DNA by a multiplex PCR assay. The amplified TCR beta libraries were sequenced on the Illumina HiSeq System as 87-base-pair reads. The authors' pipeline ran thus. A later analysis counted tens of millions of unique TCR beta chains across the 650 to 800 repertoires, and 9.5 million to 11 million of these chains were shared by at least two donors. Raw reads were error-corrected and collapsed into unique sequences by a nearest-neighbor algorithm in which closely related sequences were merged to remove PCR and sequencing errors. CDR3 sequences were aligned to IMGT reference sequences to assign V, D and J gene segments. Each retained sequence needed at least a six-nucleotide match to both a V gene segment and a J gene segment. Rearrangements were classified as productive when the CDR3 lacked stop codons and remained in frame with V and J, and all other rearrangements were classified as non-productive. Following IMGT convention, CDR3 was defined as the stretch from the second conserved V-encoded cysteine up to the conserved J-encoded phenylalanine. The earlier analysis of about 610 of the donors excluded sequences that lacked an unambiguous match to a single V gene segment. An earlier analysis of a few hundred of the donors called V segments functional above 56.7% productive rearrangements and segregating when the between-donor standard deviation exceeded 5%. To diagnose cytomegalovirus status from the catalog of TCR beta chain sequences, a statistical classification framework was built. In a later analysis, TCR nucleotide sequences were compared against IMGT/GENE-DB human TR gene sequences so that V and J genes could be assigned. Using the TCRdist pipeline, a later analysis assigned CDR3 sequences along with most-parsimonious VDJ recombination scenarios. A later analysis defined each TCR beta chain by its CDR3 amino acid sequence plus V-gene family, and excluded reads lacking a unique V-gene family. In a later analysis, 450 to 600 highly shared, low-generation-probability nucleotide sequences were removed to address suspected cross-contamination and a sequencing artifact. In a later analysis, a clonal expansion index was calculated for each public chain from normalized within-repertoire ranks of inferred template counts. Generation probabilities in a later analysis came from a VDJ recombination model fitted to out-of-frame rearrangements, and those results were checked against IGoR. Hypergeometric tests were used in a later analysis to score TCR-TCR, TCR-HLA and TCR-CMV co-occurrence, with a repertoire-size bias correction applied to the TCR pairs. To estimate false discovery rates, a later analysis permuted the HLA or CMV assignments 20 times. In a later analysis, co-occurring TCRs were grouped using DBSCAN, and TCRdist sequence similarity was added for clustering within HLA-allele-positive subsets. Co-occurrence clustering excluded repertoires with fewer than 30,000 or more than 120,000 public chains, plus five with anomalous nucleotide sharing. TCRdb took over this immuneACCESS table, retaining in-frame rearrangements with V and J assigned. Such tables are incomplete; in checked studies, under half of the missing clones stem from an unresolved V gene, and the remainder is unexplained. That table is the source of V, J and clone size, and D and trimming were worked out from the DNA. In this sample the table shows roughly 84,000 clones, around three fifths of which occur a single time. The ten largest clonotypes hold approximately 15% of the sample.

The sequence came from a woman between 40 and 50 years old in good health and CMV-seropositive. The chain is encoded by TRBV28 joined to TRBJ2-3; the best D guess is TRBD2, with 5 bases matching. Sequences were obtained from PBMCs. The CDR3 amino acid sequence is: CASKEGDTQYF. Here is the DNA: TGTGCCAGCAAAGAGGGAGATACGCAGTATTTT.